This section outlines one TCR beta chain sequence together with its context. The antigen is undetermined. Ipilimumab, 1 mg/kg, started 14 to 28 days after autologous transplant. Per the germline V gene, CDR1 is SGHDT and CDR2 is YYEEEE. V was pared by 0 bases and J by 9 bases, with 16 bases between. The length of the CDR3 is 15 residues. This sample is part of a study of ipilimumab plus nivolumab after autologous stem cell transplantation. As for the study in general: Patients received a median of about five ipilimumab and about 8 nivolumab doses. The DLBCL cohort had primary refractory and relapsed disease, with 18-month progression-free survival of about 82% and 31%.

Whole-study results and caveats: Authors suggest TCR repertoire, Treg phenotype and gut microbiota support further study.

Only in-frame clones appear in the TCRdb table, and some are missing; sequencing was by immunoSEQ multiplex PCR. The table shows 15,000 or so clones, with 80% to 85% occurring only once. The source was PBMCs, collected in a trial of ipilimumab plus nivolumab as post-transplant consolidation. The gene calls are TRBV5-6 and TRBJ2-4; possible D gene TRBD1, 6 bases. This TCR was recovered from a male donor with diffuse large B-cell lymphoma. The CDR3 DNA reads TGTGCCAGCAGCTTGGTGGCCCGAGGGGGTGGCATTCAGTACTTC. Amino acids: CASSLVARGGGIQYF.